The text below deals with one T cell receptor (beta chain). This sample stems from a study of blood T cell repertoires in COVID-19. The assay was immunoSEQ multiplex PCR, and TCRdb's table has in-frame clones only and misses some. The sample has some 140,000 clones, 70% to 85% seen once. The J segment lost 6 bases and the V segment lost 0 bases, leaving 13 bases of the junction unmatched. Looked up from germline, CDR1 is SGHDT and CDR2 is YYEEEE. The CDR3 is 18 amino acids. The J gene is TRBJ2-2, the V gene TRBV5-6; 8 bases match TRBD1. The sequence was collected from a woman aged 55-70 years with acute or convalescent COVID-19. Sequencing used peripheral blood. The chain's CDR3 is CASSLVRGLNFWAGELFF. For the CDR3, the DNA is TGTGCCAGCAGCTTGGTCAGGGGGCTTAATTTTTGGGCCGGGGAGCTGTTTTTT.